This passage covers 29 T cell receptor beta chains from one sample sequenced in a study of shared clonotypes between healthy human individuals. Assay: immunoSEQ multiplex PCR; the TCRdb copy retains only in-frame clones and omits some. The table has fewer than 850,000 clones, roughly 88% seen once. The material sequenced was memory CD8+ T cells from PBMCs. Subset specified: CD45RO+ cells pooled with CCR7-negative TemRA cells. Receptor source: a man aged 18 to 29 in good health. Some clones in this sample may be carry-over from other donors' samples.

This chain uses TRBV11-2 with TRBJ2-5, with D possibly matching TRBD2 (5 bases). This CDR3 contains 15 residues. V lost 1 base and J lost 5, with 14 bases in between. Germline V gene sequence: CDR1 SGHAT, CDR2 FQNNGV. For the CDR3, the DNA is TGTGCCAGCAGCTTAGTCTCGGCTAGCTGGGAGACCCAGTACTTC. Translating gives CASSLVSASWETQYF.

The V and J genes are TRBV7-6 and TRBJ2-1; 7 positions agree with TRBD1. Germline CDR1 is SGHVS and CDR2 is FNYEAQ. J gave up 1 base and V 0 bases, and 6 bases lay outside the gene matches. This CDR3 is built from 17 residues. The CDR3 region is CASSLATGLRSYNEQFF. In DNA, the CDR3 is TGTGCCAGCAGCTTAGCGACAGGGCTGAGGTCCTACAATGAGCAGTTCTTC.

The rearrangement links TRBV19 to TRBJ2-1; D is unresolved. Germline CDR1 and CDR2: LNHDA and SQIVND (reference sequence). V lost 1 base and J lost 7, with 8 bases in between. The CDR3 length is 13 residues. This CDR3 reads CASSIVQRNEQFF. The CDR3 DNA reads TGTGCCAGTAGTATAGTCCAGAGAAATGAGCAGTTCTTC.

The V call is TRBV19, the J call TRBJ1-2; D not certain. Per the germline V gene, CDR1 is LNHDA and CDR2 is SQIVND (reference sequence). The V end was cut by 5 bases, the J end by 8 bases, with 15 bases between. The CDR3 spans 13 residues. CDR3 loop: CASSYRGAGGYTF. The CDR3 DNA follows: TGTGCCAGTAGTTACCGGGGTGCCGGGGGCTACACCTTC.

This clone has a single count. The V call is TRBV19, the J call TRBJ2-1, with 8 bases matching TRBD2. V trimming: 5 bases; J trimming: 7 bases; junction bases outside the gene matches: 7. Germline-derived CDR1 and CDR2 are LNHDA and SQIVND (reference sequence). The CDR3 runs to 14 residues. This CDR3 reads CASSYSGLANEQFF. CDR3 in DNA: TGTGCCAGTAGTTACTCAGGACTAGCAAATGAGCAGTTCTTC. Full variable domain (outside the CDR3, taken from reference TRBV19 and TRBJ2-1): DGGITQSPKYLFRKEGQNVTLSCEQNLNHDAMYWYRQDPGQGLRLIYYSQIVNDFQKGDIAEGYSVSREKKESFPLTVTSAQKNPTAFYLCASSYSGLANEQFFGPGTRLTVL.

The chain joins TRBV9 to TRBJ2-1; TRBD2 matches at 9 bases. Unmatched junction bases numbered 9, after V lost 0 bases and J lost 2 bases. CDR3 size: 18 residues. Germline V CDR1 and CDR2: SGDLS, YYNGEE. CDR3 in amino acids: CASSVASGATSTYNEQFF. The CDR3 nucleotides read TGTGCCAGCAGCGTAGCTAGCGGGGCGACCAGTACCTACAATGAGCAGTTCTTC.

Comment on this clone: The sample carries other DNA sequences with the same CDR3. CDR3 protein: CASSSDRNTEAFF. CDR3 nucleotide sequence: TGTGCCAGCAGTTCGGACAGGAACACTGAAGCTTTCTTT. The rearrangement links TRBV7-9 to TRBJ1-1, with D possibly matching TRBD1 (6 bases). Germline CDR1 and CDR2: SEHNR and FQNEAQ (reference sequence). CDR3 length: 13 residues. V gave up 6 bases and J gave up 1 base, with 9 bases separating them.

The chain employs TRBV7-3 and TRBJ2-1; 11 bases map to TRBD2. V was pared by 5 bases and J by 3 bases, with 6 bases of the junction left unmatched. Per the germline V gene, CDR1 is SGHTA and CDR2 is FQGTGA. This CDR3 spans 16 amino acids. The CDR3 DNA reads as TGTGCCAGCAGCCTTTGGACTAGCGGGCTCTACAATGAGCAGTTCTTC. Translating it yields CASSLWTSGLYNEQFF.

The chain links TRBV4-3 to TRBJ1-1, with D maybe TRBD1 (5 bases). This CDR3 contains 12 residues. V was cut by 5 bases and J by 6 bases, with 10 bases left in between. Germline loops: CDR1 LGHNA, CDR2 YSLEER. The chain's CDR3 is CASSYGGAEAFF. DNA for the CDR3: TGCGCCAGCAGCTATGGGGGGGCTGAAGCTTTCTTT.

The chain carries TRBV28 and TRBJ2-5; 7 bases fit TRBD1. The germline V gene encodes CDR1 MDHEN and CDR2 SYDVKM. The ends lost 5 bases at V and 4 bases at J; junction bases unmatched: 13. The CDR3 length is 16 residues. The CDR3 region has the DNA TGTGCCAGCAGTCCCTCTGGGGACAGCATACGAGAGACCCAGTACTTC. It yields the protein CASSPSGDSIRETQYF.

The J gene is TRBJ2-2, the V gene TRBV27; tentatively, D is TRBD2 (6 bases). Germline assignment: CDR1 MNHEY and CDR2 SMNVEV (reference sequence). Deletions cut 3 bases from V and 0 bases from J, with 11 bases between. This CDR3 comprises 16 residues. This CDR3 is CASSFGAGTNTGELFF. The CDR3 DNA reads as TGTGCCAGCAGTTTTGGGGCGGGAACGAACACCGGGGAGCTGTTTTTT.

The genes are TRBV7-2 and TRBJ2-3; the D call may be TRBD1 or TRBD2 (5 bases each). There are 15 residues in the CDR3. CDR1 is SGHTA, CDR2 FQGNSA, per germline. The V gene lost 10 bases and the J gene lost 5 bases, with 22 bases spanning the gap. This CDR3 reads CATGRGVLFGDTQYF. As DNA, the CDR3 is TGTGCCACGGGACGAGGGGTCCTCTTTGGAGATACGCAGTATTTT.

This sequence joins TRBV7-9 and TRBJ2-5; D is possibly TRBD1 (6 bases). V lost 3 bases to trimming and J lost 5 bases, with 16 bases between them. The CDR3 is 15 residues long. Germline loops: CDR1 SEHNR, CDR2 FQNEAQ (reference sequence). The CDR3 spells CASSFRTGRWETQYF. The CDR3, as DNA: TGTGCCAGCAGCTTCCGCACAGGGAGATGGGAGACCCAGTACTTC.

This chain connects TRBV6-1 to TRBJ1-2; a weak D match, TRBD1 (5 bases). The CDR3 consists of 12 residues. Germline V gene data show CDR1 as MNHNS and CDR2 as SASEGT. The CDR3 protein is CGGLDPPYGYTF. DNA for the CDR3: TGTGGGGGGTTGGACCCCCCCTATGGCTACACCTTC.

Points on this clone: Other DNA variants within this sample encode the same CDR3. The rearrangement joins TRBV14 to TRBJ2-1; D assignment may be TRBD1 or TRBD2 (5 bases each). Per the germline V gene, CDR1 is SGHDN and CDR2 is FVKESK. V was cut by 1 base and J by 3 bases, with 10 bases left in between. The CDR3 covers 15 residues. CDR3 coding DNA: TGTGCCAGCAGCCAAGGGGGGACCCACTACAATGAGCAGTTCTTC. Amino acids: CASSQGGTHYNEQFF.

This clone is a singleton in its sample. The V call is TRBV27, the J call TRBJ2-5; D unclear. Trimming took 1 base from V and 2 from J, leaving 11 bases between them. Germline-derived CDR1 and CDR2 are MNHEY and SMNVEV (reference sequence). The CDR3 sequence is 15 residues long. CDR3 loop: CASSLYPTGQETQYF. CDR3 nucleotide sequence: TGTGCCAGCAGTTTATACCCGACGGGTCAAGAGACCCAGTACTTC.

The V call is TRBV29-1, the J call TRBJ1-2, with D uncertain. The CDR3 is 16 residues long. With 7 bases removed from V and 1 base from J, the gap between germline ends came to 22 bases. Germline CDR1 reads SQVTM; CDR2 reads ANQGSEA. This chain's CDR3 is CSAPGPLESSNYGYTF. As DNA, the CDR3 is TGCAGCGCCCCGGGCCCCCTGGAGTCCAGTAACTATGGCTACACCTTC.

The rearrangement links TRBV5-8 to TRBJ2-7; D is perhaps TRBD1 or TRBD2 (5 bases each). Germline CDR1 is SGHTS and CDR2 is YDEGEE. The CDR3 runs to 12 residues. Trimming removed 3 bases from V and 5 bases from J, with 9 bases in between. CDR3 protein: CASSSGPHEQYF. The CDR3 DNA follows: TGTGCCAGCAGCTCGGGACCCCACGAGCAGTACTTC.

The chain recombines TRBV10-3 with TRBJ2-4; 8 bases are a match to TRBD1. From germline, CDR1 is ENHRY and CDR2 SYGVKD. The ends lost 3 bases at V and 9 bases at J; junction bases unmatched: 7. The CDR3 has 14 amino acids. Written as DNA, the CDR3 is TGTGCCATCAGTGAAAGGACAGGGCGGGGCATTCAGTACTTC. This translates into CAISERTGRGIQYF.

This chain connects TRBV11-2 to TRBJ2-7, with D possibly matching TRBD2 (5 bases). V was trimmed by 6 bases and J by 2 bases, leaving 14 bases between them. The CDR3 is 14 amino acids. CDR1 is SGHAT and CDR2 is FQNNGV in the germline V gene. As DNA, the CDR3 is TGTGCCAGCAGGCGTACGGGAACAACCTACGAGCAGTACTTC. Its translation is CASRRTGTTYEQYF.

This rearrangement joins TRBV7-9 to TRBJ2-3, with D tentatively TRBD2 (6 bases). The CDR3 is 13 amino acids. Trimming pared 5 bases from V and 4 bases from J, leaving 10 bases between. In germline, CDR1 is SEHNR, CDR2 FQNEAQ (reference sequence). The CDR3 DNA reads TGTGCCAGCAGCCCCTGGGAGGCAGATACGCAGTATTTT. Amino acids: CASSPWEADTQYF. The variable domain in full, completed from reference TRBV7-9 and TRBJ2-3, reads DTGVSQNPRHKITKRGQNVTFRCDPISEHNRLYWYRQTLGQGPEFLTYFQNEAQLEKSRLLSDRFSAERPKGSFSTLEIQRTEQGDSAMYLCASSPWEADTQYFGPGTRLTVL.

The genes are TRBV6-5 and TRBJ1-4; no firm D call. Germline lookup yields CDR1 MNHEY and CDR2 SVGAGI. The CDR3 is 16 residues long. Trimming took off 3 bases at V and 3 bases at J, with 14 bases between the two ends. CDR3 nucleotides: TGTGCCAGCAGTTATCTCTCGGGCACCCCTAATGAAAAACTGTTTTTT. Protein: CASSYLSGTPNEKLFF.

This clone showed up just once. V usage is TRBV9 and J usage is TRBJ1-1, with TRBD1 as a possible D gene (6 bases). This CDR3 is built from 15 residues. The germline V gene has CDR1 SGDLS and CDR2 YYNGEE. The V end lost 0 bases, the J end lost 2 bases, and 11 bases lay between the germline ends. The CDR3 loop is CASSVVLGHNTEAFF. DNA of the CDR3: TGTGCCAGCAGCGTAGTTTTGGGACATAACACTGAAGCTTTCTTT. The variable domain in full, with the rest retrieved from reference TRBV9 and TRBJ1-1, is DSGVTQTPKHLITATGQRVTLRCSPRSGDLSVYWYQQSLDQGLQFLIQYYNGEERAKGNILERFSAQQFPDLHSELNLSSLELGDSALYFCASSVVLGHNTEAFFGQGTRLTVV.

The rearrangement joins TRBV5-5 to TRBJ2-7; TRBD2 might be the D (5 bases). Trimming cost V 0 bases and J 4 bases, with 11 bases left between them. Germline lookup yields CDR1 SGHKS and CDR2 YYEKEE (reference sequence). The CDR3 runs to 14 residues. CDR3 nucleotide sequence: TGTGCCAGCAGCTTGGGTCGGGGTTGGTACGAGCAGTACTTC. Translated: CASSLGRGWYEQYF.

The chain couples TRBV30 to TRBJ2-3; 9 bases line up with TRBD1. J lost 10 bases, V lost 5 bases, and 1 base had no gene match. CDR1 GTSNPN and CDR2 SVGIG come from the germline V gene (reference sequence). There are 10 residues in the CDR3. In DNA, the CDR3 is TGTGCCTGGGGGACAGGGTCGCAGTATTTT. Translating gives CAWGTGSQYF. Based on the CDR3 plus reference TRBV30 and TRBJ2-3, the full variable domain is SQTIHQWPATLVQPVGSPLSLECTVEGTSNPNLYWYRQAAGRGLQLLFYSVGIGQISSEVPQNLSASRPQDRQFILSSKKLLLSDSGFYLCAWGTGSQYFGPGTRLTVL.

A word on this clone: Other nucleotide sequences in the sample specify the same CDR3. This sequence joins TRBV27 and TRBJ2-7, with D possibly TRBD2 on 5 matching bases. This CDR3 region has 11 residues. Trimming pared 4 bases from V and 6 bases from J, leaving 7 bases between. From germline, CDR1 is MNHEY and CDR2 SMNVEV (reference sequence). This CDR3 reads CASSSGVEQYF. In DNA, the CDR3 is TGTGCCAGCAGTTCCGGGGTCGAGCAGTACTTC.

V gene TRBV6-5 combines with J gene TRBJ1-2; D call uncertain. Germline lookup yields CDR1 MNHEY and CDR2 SVGAGI. The V and J ends lost 2 bases and 6 bases respectively, with 16 bases between them. CDR3 length equals 15 residues. The CDR3 region has the DNA TGTGCCAGCAGTTACACGCACGCGTCGAGGGATGGCTACACCTTC. This codes for CASSYTHASRDGYTF.

The rearrangement links TRBV7-6 to TRBJ2-7, with 7 positions matching TRBD1. This CDR3 has 13 residues. V shed 5 bases, J shed 6 bases, and the junction held 7 bases outside the gene matches. Germline CDR1 is SGHVS and CDR2 is FNYEAQ. This CDR3 reads CASSKRTGSEQYF. The CDR3 DNA is TGTGCCAGCAGCAAACGGACAGGTTCCGAGCAGTACTTC.

V usage is TRBV27 and J usage is TRBJ2-7, with a weak D call TRBD1 (8 bases). Germline V gives CDR1 MNHEY, CDR2 SMNVEV (reference sequence). The CDR3 is made up of 16 amino acids. V shed 3 bases and J shed 6 bases, with 21 bases lying between them. Here the CDR3 DNA reads TGTGCCAGCAGTTTTGTGAACAGGGGAGGGACAGGCGAGCAGTACTTC. This translates into CASSFVNRGGTGEQYF.